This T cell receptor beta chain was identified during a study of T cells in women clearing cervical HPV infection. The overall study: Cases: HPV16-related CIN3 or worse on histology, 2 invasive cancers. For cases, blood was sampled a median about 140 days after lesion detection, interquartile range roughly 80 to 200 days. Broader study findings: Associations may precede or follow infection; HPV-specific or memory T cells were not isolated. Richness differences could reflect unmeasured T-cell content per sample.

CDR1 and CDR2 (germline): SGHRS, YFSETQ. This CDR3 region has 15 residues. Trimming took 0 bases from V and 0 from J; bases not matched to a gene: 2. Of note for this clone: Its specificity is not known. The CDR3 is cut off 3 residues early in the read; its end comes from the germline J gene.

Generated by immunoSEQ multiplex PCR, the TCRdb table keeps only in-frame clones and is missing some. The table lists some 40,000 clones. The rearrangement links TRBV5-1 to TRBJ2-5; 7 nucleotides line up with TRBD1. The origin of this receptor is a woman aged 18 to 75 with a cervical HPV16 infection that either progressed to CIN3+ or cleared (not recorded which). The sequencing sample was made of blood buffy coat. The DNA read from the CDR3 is TGCGCCAGCAGCTTGGCGGGACAGTACCAAGAGACC. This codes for CASSLAGQYQET. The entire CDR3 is CASSLAGQYQETQYF.